This T cell receptor (beta chain) was observed in a study of blood T cell repertoires in COVID-19. Whole-study context: From T cells, B-cell-depleted T cells, or PBMCs came the material, which was cDNA or gDNA.

Per the original methods: Estimation of nucleated cell counts was performed using reference gene primer amplification. Clones were sequenced by immunoSEQ multiplex PCR, and TCRdb holds only the in-frame ones, with some missing. V and J calls and clone size are those listed in that table; D and trimming were worked out from the DNA. The data contain 60,000 to 90,000 clones, over 75% of them singletons. The germline V gene has CDR1 SGHTA and CDR2 FQGTGA. The CDR3 has 15 residues. V lost 5 bases to trimming and J lost 7 bases; unmatched junction nucleotides: 11. Specimen: peripheral blood. The rearrangement links TRBV7-3 to TRBJ2-3; 8 bases agree with TRBD2. The origin of this receptor is a woman aged 80 or over with acute or convalescent COVID-19. The DNA for the CDR3 is TGTGCCAGCAGCCAAACGGGACTAGGAAGAAATACGCAGTATTTT. This encodes CASSQTGLGRNTQYF.